What follows describes a single T cell receptor beta chain. This record belongs to a study of blood T cell repertoires in COVID-19. Profiled with immunoSEQ multiplex PCR; TCRdb holds only in-frame clones, not every one. Seen here are approximately 250,000 clones, 75% to 90% observed once, and the top ten hold about 4.5%. This CDR3 region has 14 residues. Germline CDR1 reads LNHDA; CDR2 reads SQIVND (reference sequence). V was clipped by 6 bases and J by 0 bases, with 11 bases between them. V gene TRBV19 combines with J gene TRBJ2-5, with TRBD1 as a possible D gene (6 bases). The sample was peripheral blood. The receptor was derived from a man aged 55 to 69 who had recovered from COVID-19. In DNA form, the CDR3 reads TGTGCCAGTAGGACCAGGGGCCACCAAGAGACCCAGTACTTC. Protein product: CASRTRGHQETQYF.